Shown below are 16 T cell receptor beta chains from a single sample sequenced in a study of T cells after yellow fever vaccination. TCRdb reanalysed the 5' RACE reads using MiXCR and keeps one entry per CDR3 protein. The sample carries around 400,000 distinct CDR3 sequences, about 9.9% recorded once. The specimen comprised PBMCs, sampled on the day of the first yellow fever vaccination. These receptors were taken from a man between 18 and 35 years old who received the YFV17D yellow fever vaccine.

The chain recombines TRBV7-2 with TRBJ2-3, with a weak D call TRBD1 (5 bases). CDR1 SGHTA and CDR2 FQGNSA come from the germline V gene. This CDR3 has 16 residues. V lost 1 base to trimming and J lost 0 bases, with 11 bases between them. The CDR3 loop reads CASSLGARASTDTQYF. The DNA for the CDR3 is TGTGCCAGCAGCTTAGGCGCCAGGGCGAGCACAGATACGCAGTATTTT.

This chain uses TRBV7-2 with TRBJ2-7; TRBD2 matches 9 bases. The CDR3 consists of 18 residues. The V gene end was trimmed by 3 bases and the J gene end by 2 bases; junction bases not matched to a gene: 14. Per germline, CDR1 SGHTA and CDR2 FQGNSA. CDR3 protein: CASSFAGVAGALTYEQYF. CDR3 coding DNA: TGTGCCAGCAGCTTCGCGGGGGTAGCGGGGGCCTTAACCTACGAGCAGTACTTC.

This clonotype showed up just a few times. The rearrangement uses TRBV24-1 and TRBJ1-5, with D possibly being TRBD1 (5 bases). The V end lost 3 bases, the J end lost 0 bases, and 11 bases lay between the germline ends. This CDR3 is 16 amino acids long. CDR1 and CDR2 (germline): KGHDR, SFDVKD. The CDR3: CATSDGTDYSNQPQHF. In nucleotides, the CDR3 is TGTGCCACCAGTGATGGGACGGACTATAGCAATCAGCCCCAGCATTTT.

This clonotype was detected only a few times. Here the CDR3 DNA reads TGCGCCAGCTTCGTAGTGTGGGAGACCCAGTACTTC. This encodes CASFVVWETQYF. The chain employs TRBV4-3 and TRBJ2-5; no firm D call. The germline CDR1 and CDR2 sequences are LGHNA and YSLEER. This CDR3 comprises 12 residues. V shed 8 bases and J shed 5 bases, with 12 bases lying between them.

The rearrangement uses TRBV20-1 and TRBJ1-2; 9 bases are a match to TRBD1. V shed 5 bases and J 8 bases; nucleotides not matched to a gene: 12. The germline gives CDR1 DFQATT, CDR2 SNEGSKA (reference sequence). CDR3 length: 14 residues. CDR3 sequence: CSAAGGTGLIGYTF. DNA for the CDR3: TGCAGTGCTGCCGGAGGGACAGGGTTGATAGGCTACACCTTC.

In its sample, this clonotype was seen a few times. The chain joins TRBV12-3 or TRBV12-4 to TRBJ1-4; D is ambiguous. Trimming removed 1 base at V and 8 bases at J, with 8 bases between. CDR3 length: 13 residues. The DNA for the CDR3 is TGTGCCAGCAGTTTAGTGGTCCGAGAAAAACTGTTTTTT. Residues: CASSLVVREKLFF.

This clonotype showed up many times. The chain joins TRBV29-1 to TRBJ1-5; TRBD1 matches at 8 bases. The CDR3 has 14 amino acids. Trimming took 4 bases from V and 3 from J; bases not matched to a gene: 5. Germline CDR1 reads SQVTM; CDR2 reads ANQGSEA. The DNA of the CDR3 is TGCAGCGTTGTTGGACAGGGTGACAATCAGCCCCAGCATTTT. Translation gives CSVVGQGDNQPQHF.

This clonotype appeared many times. The chain combines TRBV2 with TRBJ2-5, with D unresolved. Trimming left V 7 bases short and J 4 bases short, with 13 bases between. This CDR3 spans 13 amino acids. The germline V gene encodes CDR1 SNHLY and CDR2 FYNNEI. In DNA form, the CDR3 reads TGTGCCAGCACCTTAGGTCCCGTAGAGACCCAGTACTTC. This codes for CASTLGPVETQYF.

A word on this clonotype: At one boundary the junction diverges from the germline segment, which might be a read error. The V gene is TRBV7-9, the J gene TRBJ2-1; the D gene is possibly TRBD2 (7 bases). This CDR3 spans 16 amino acids. Germline CDR1 SEHNR, CDR2 FQNEAQ (reference sequence). The CDR3 DNA reads as TGTGCCAGCAGCTCCCAACAGGGAGGGTCCTTCAATGAGCAGTTCTTC. It yields the protein CASSSQQGGSFNEQFF.

V is TRBV29-1 and J is TRBJ1-6; D perhaps matches TRBD1 (5 bases). There are 17 residues in the CDR3. Trimming removed 5 bases from V and 0 bases from J, with 17 bases in between. Germline V gene lookup returns CDR1 SQVTM and CDR2 ANQGSEA. The CDR3 DNA sequence: TGCAGCGTTAGTGGGTTAGAGGGGAGCTCCTATAATTCACCCCTCCACTTT. Translation gives CSVSGLEGSSYNSPLHF.

The chain carries TRBV19 and TRBJ1-2; TRBD1 might be the D (6 bases). V was cut by 7 bases and J by 3 bases, with 12 bases left in between. CDR3 length: 13 residues. The germline CDR1 and CDR2 sequences are LNHDA and SQIVND (reference sequence). CDR3 DNA sequence: TGTGCCAGTACAGACAGGCGCTACTATGGCTACACCTTC. Its protein product is CASTDRRYYGYTF.

This clonotype appeared a few times. The CDR3: CASSPRIGTQYF. The CDR3 DNA reads as TGTGCCAGCAGCCCCCGGATCGGCACGCAGTATTTT. This chain uses TRBV7-2 with TRBJ2-3, with unresolved D. V gave up 5 bases and J gave up 9 bases, with 12 bases separating them. Looked up from germline, CDR1 is SGHTA and CDR2 is FQGNSA. This CDR3 comprises 12 residues. Combining the CDR3 with reference TRBV7-2 and TRBJ2-3 gives the whole variable domain GAGVSQSPSNKVTEKGKDVELRCDPISGHTALYWYRQSLGQGLEFLIYFQGNSAPDKSGLPSDRFSAERTGGSVSTLTIQRTQQEDSAVYLCASSPRIGTQYFGPGTRLTVL.

This sequence joins TRBV7-9 and TRBJ1-1, with D unresolved. The CDR3 loop spans 15 amino acids. V was clipped by 1 base and J by 3 bases, with 12 bases between them. Germline-derived CDR1 and CDR2 are SEHNR and FQNEAQ (reference sequence). Written as DNA, the CDR3 is TGTGCCAGCAGCTTAGTGTCCACCTGGGACACTGAAGCTTTCTTT. Translation: CASSLVSTWDTEAFF.

The rearrangement uses TRBV28 and TRBJ2-3; 11 nucleotides match TRBD2. Losses at the gene ends were 4 bases for V and 0 bases for J; bases not matched to a gene: 6. There are 17 residues in the CDR3. Germline V gene lookup returns CDR1 MDHEN and CDR2 SYDVKM. The CDR3 DNA follows: TGTGCCAGCAGTTCTAGCGGGGGGCCCTTAAGCACAGATACGCAGTATTTT. It is translated as CASSSSGGPLSTDTQYF.

This clonotype was counted between two and nine times. V usage is TRBV11-2 and J usage is TRBJ2-1; D possibly corresponds to TRBD2 (6 bases). Trimming took off 7 bases at V and 0 bases at J, with 10 bases between the two ends. The CDR3 sequence is 14 residues long. From germline, CDR1 is SGHAT and CDR2 FQNNGV. This CDR3 is CASNPGDSYNEQFF. The CDR3 bases are TGTGCCAGCAATCCGGGGGACTCCTACAATGAGCAGTTCTTC.

This clonotype was counted only a few times. V usage is TRBV4-1 and J usage is TRBJ2-1, with 10 positions matching TRBD1. Germline CDR1 and CDR2: MGHRA and YSYEKL. V lost 0 bases and J lost 3; bases outside the gene matches: 5. The CDR3 sequence is 17 residues long. The CDR3 spells CASSQDPGQGIYNEQFF. The CDR3 nucleotides read TGCGCCAGCAGCCAAGATCCGGGACAGGGGATCTACAATGAGCAGTTCTTC.